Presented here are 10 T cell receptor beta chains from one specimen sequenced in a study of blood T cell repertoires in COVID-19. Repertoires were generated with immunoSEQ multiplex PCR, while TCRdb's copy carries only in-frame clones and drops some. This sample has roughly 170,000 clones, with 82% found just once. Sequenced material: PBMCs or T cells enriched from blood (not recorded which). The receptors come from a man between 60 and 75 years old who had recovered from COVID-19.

The CDR3 spells CASSISAQSTDTQYF. In nucleotides, the CDR3 is TGTGCCAGTAGTATCAGCGCCCAAAGCACAGATACGCAGTATTTT. The chain links TRBV19 to TRBJ2-3; D remains unclear. CDR3 length equals 15 residues. V was shortened by 3 bases and J by 0 bases, with 10 bases between the two germline ends. CDR1 and CDR2 from the germline V gene are LNHDA and SQIVND (reference sequence).

The CDR3 reads CASSLARLGQRNSPLHF. CDR3 DNA sequence: TGTGCCAGCAGTCTAGCGCGTTTGGGACAGCGAAATTCACCCCTCCACTTT. V usage is TRBV7-8 and J usage is TRBJ1-6; 7 nucleotides align to TRBD1. The ends lost 6 bases at V and 7 bases at J; junction bases unmatched: 15. Germline V gene sequence: CDR1 SGHVS, CDR2 FQNEAQ. There are 17 residues in the CDR3. Drawing the rest from reference TRBV7-8 and TRBJ1-6, the complete variable domain is GAGVSQSPRYKVAKRGQDVALRCDPISGHVSLFWYQQALGQGPEFLTYFQNEAQLDKSGLPSDRFFAERPEGSVSTLKIQRTQQEDSAVYLCASSLARLGQRNSPLHFGNGTRLTVT.

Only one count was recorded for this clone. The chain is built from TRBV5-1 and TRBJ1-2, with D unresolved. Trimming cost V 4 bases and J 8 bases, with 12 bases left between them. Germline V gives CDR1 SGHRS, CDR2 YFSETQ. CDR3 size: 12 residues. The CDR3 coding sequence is TGCGCCAGCAGCGAGGGAGCTTGGGGCTACACCTTC. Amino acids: CASSEGAWGYTF.

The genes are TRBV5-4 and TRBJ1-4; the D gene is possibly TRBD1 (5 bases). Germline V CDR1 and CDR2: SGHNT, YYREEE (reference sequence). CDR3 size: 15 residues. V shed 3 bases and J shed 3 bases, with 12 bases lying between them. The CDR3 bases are TGTGCCAGCAGCTCCCGGGGGGAGCCTAATGAAAAACTGTTTTTT. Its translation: CASSSRGEPNEKLFF.

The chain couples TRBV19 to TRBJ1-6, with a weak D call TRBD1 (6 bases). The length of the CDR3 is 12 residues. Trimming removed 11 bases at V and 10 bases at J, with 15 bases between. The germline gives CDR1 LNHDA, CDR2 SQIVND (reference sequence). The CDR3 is CAAGAGQSPLHF. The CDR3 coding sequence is TGTGCCGCAGGGGCAGGGCAGTCACCCCTCCACTTT.

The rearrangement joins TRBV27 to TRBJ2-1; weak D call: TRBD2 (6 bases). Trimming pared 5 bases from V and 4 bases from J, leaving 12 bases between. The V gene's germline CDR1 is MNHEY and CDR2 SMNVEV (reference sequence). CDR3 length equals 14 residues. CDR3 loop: CASSPGLPYNEQFF. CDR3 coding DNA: TGTGCCAGCAGTCCGGGACTTCCTTACAATGAGCAGTTCTTC.

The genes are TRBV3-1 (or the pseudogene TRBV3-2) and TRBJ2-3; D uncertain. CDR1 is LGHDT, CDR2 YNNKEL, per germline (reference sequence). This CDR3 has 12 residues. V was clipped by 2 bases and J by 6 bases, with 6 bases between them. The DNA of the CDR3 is TGTGCCAGCAGCCAACCGGAGGATACGCAGTATTTT. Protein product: CASSQPEDTQYF.

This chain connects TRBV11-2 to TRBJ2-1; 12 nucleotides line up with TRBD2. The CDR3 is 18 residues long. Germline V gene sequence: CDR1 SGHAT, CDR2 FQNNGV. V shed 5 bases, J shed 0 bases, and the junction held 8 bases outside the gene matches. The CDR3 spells CASSRGLAGSSSYNEQFF. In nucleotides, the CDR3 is TGTGCCAGCAGCCGCGGACTAGCGGGGTCAAGCTCCTACAATGAGCAGTTCTTC.

CDR3 amino acids: CASSLAPGPEETQYF. The CDR3 DNA sequence: TGTGCCAGCAGCTTAGCTCCGGGTCCTGAAGAGACCCAGTACTTC. The chain carries TRBV7-8 and TRBJ2-5, with no clear D. The V gene's germline CDR1 is SGHVS and CDR2 FQNEAQ. The CDR3 extends over 15 amino acids. V was shortened by 0 bases and J by 3 bases, with 11 bases between the two germline ends.

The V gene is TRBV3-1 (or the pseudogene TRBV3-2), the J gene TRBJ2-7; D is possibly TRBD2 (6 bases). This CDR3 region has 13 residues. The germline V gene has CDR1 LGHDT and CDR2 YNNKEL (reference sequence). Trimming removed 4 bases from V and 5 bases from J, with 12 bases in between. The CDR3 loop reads CASSPGRDHEQYF. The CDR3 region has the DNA TGTGCCAGCAGCCCCGGGCGGGACCACGAGCAGTACTTC.